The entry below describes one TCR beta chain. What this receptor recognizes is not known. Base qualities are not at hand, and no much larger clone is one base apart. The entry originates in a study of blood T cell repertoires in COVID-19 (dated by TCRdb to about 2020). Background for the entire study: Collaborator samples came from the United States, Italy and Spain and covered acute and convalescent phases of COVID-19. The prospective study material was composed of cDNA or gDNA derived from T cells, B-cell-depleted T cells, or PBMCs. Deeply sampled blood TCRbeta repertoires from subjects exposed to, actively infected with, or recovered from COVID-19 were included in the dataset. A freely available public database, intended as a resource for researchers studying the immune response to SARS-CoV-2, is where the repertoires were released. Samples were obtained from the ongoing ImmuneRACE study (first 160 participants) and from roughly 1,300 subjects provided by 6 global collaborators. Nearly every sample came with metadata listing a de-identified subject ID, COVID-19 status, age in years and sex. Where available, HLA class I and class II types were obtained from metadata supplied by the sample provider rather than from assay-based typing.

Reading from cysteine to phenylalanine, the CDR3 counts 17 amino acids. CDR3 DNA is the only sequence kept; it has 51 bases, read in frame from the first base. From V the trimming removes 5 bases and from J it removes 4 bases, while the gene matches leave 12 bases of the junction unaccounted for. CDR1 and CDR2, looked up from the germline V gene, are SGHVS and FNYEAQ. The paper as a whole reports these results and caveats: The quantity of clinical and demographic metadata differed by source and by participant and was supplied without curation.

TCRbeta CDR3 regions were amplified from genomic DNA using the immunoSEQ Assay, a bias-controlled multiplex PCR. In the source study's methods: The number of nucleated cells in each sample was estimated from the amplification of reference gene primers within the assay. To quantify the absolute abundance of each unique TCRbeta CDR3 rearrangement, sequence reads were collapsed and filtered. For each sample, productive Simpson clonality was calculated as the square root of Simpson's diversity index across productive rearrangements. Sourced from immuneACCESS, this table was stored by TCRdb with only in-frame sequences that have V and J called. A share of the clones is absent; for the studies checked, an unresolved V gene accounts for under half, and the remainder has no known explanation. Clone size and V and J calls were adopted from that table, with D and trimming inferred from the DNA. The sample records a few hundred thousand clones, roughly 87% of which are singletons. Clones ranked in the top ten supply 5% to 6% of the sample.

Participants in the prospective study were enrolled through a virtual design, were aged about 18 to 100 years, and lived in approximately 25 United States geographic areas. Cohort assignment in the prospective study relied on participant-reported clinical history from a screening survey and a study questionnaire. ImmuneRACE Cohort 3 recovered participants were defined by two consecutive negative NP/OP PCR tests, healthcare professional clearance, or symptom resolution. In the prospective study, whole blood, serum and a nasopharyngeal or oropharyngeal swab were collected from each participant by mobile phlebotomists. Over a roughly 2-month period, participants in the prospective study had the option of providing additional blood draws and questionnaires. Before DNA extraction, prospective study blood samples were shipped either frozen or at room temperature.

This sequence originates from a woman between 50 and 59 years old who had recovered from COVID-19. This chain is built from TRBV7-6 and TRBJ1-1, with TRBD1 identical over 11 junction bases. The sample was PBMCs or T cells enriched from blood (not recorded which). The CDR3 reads CASSTKPGTGGFTEAFF. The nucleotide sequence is TGTGCCAGCAGCACAAAACCCGGGACAGGGGGTTTCACTGAAGCTTTCTTT.